This is a list of T cell receptor beta chains from one sample in a study of response to subunit inactivated influenza vaccine. TCRdb reprocessed the RT-PCR reads with MiXCR, giving one entry per CDR3 protein. The data show around 170,000 distinct CDR3 sequences, about 10% seen once. The specimen was CD8+ T cells sorted from PBMCs, collected about 23 months after vaccination. The receptor set was obtained from a man between 50 and 69 years old who received an inactivated influenza vaccine. CDR3s include the opening cysteine and the closing phenylalanine or tryptophan. D genes are given only for firm matches. Only some rows state a clone size, as once, few, many or a class for expanded clones.

size: few
J: TRBJ2-5
V: TRBV4-1
D: NA
CDR3: CASSQVTGVETQYF
DNA: TGCGCCAGCAGCCAAGTCACGGGTGTAGAGACCCAGTACTTC

size: few
J: TRBJ2-1
V: TRBV9
D: TRBD2
CDR3: CASSEGLAGGLYEQFF
DNA: TGTGCCAGCAGCGAGGGACTAGCGGGGGGGCTCTATGAGCAGTTCTTC

size: NA
J: TRBJ2-7
V: TRBV4-1
D: TRBD1
CDR3: CASSLTTGSFQEQYF
DNA: TGCGCCAGCAGCCTAACGACAGGGTCATTTCAGGAGCAGTACTTC

size: few
J: TRBJ2-3
V: TRBV7-6
D: NA
CDR3: CASSVDDTDTQYF
DNA: TGTGCCAGCAGCGTTGATGACACAGATACGCAGTATTTT

size: few
J: TRBJ2-2
V: TRBV12-3/TRBV12-4
D: NA
CDR3: CASSFAVRGGELFF
DNA: TGTGCCAGCAGTTTCGCAGTGCGGGGCGGGGAGCTGTTTTTT

size: NA
J: TRBJ1-3
V: TRBV6-1
D: TRBD1
CDR3: CASSASGTASGNTIYF
DNA: TGTGCCAGCAGTGCATCCGGGACAGCCTCTGGAAACACCATATATTTT

size: NA
J: TRBJ2-5
V: TRBV4-3
D: NA
CDR3: CASSQDKADRPRGQYF
DNA: TGCGCCAGCAGCCAAGATAAGGCCGACCGCCCGAGGGGCCAGTACTTC

size: few
J: TRBJ1-1
V: TRBV4-1
D: TRBD1
CDR3: CASSHQVRGKNTEAFF
DNA: TGCGCCAGCAGCCACCAAGTCAGGGGGAAGAACACTGAAGCTTTCTTT

size: many
J: TRBJ2-1
V: TRBV3-1
D: TRBD2
CDR3: CASSQGASGVLNEQFF
DNA: TGTGCCAGCAGCCAAGGGGCTAGCGGGGTCCTCAATGAGCAGTTCTTC

size: few
J: TRBJ2-1
V: TRBV5-6
D: TRBD1
CDR3: CASSRDRVAYNEQFF
DNA: TGTGCCAGCAGCCGGGACAGGGTTGCTTACAATGAGCAGTTCTTC

size: few
J: TRBJ2-7
V: TRBV27
D: NA
CDR3: CASSLSAGTLSYEQYF
DNA: TGTGCCAGCAGTTTATCGGCAGGGACCTTATCCTACGAGCAGTACTTC

size: NA
J: TRBJ2-1
V: TRBV4-2
D: NA
CDR3: CASSQFLGHNEQFF
DNA: TGTGCCAGCAGCCAATTTTTAGGTCACAATGAGCAGTTCTTC

size: few
J: TRBJ2-3
V: TRBV3-1
D: NA
CDR3: CASSQVGFEDTQYF
DNA: TGTGCCAGCAGCCAAGTAGGTTTTGAAGATACGCAGTATTTT

size: few
J: TRBJ1-1
V: TRBV4-1
D: TRBD1
CDR3: CASSQTGTGNTEAFF
DNA: TGCGCCAGCAGCCAAACCGGGACAGGGAACACTGAAGCTTTCTTT

size: few
J: TRBJ2-7
V: TRBV4-2
D: TRBD2
CDR3: CASSQVFGGSGGEQYF
DNA: TGTGCCAGCAGCCAAGTCTTCGGCGGGAGTGGGGGGGAGCAGTACTTC

size: few
J: TRBJ2-5
V: TRBV28
D: NA
CDR3: CASSSRIQGQETQYF
DNA: TGTGCCAGCAGTTCAAGAATACAGGGTCAAGAGACCCAGTACTTC

size: few
J: TRBJ2-7
V: TRBV5-1
D: NA
CDR3: CASSADRTTYEQYF
DNA: TGCGCCAGCAGCGCAGACAGGACCACCTACGAGCAGTACTTC

size: NA
J: TRBJ2-7
V: TRBV7-8
D: NA
CDR3: CASSLEEQYEQYF
DNA: TGTGCCAGCAGCTTAGAGGAGCAGTACGAGCAGTACTTC

size: NA
J: TRBJ1-5
V: TRBV21-1
D: NA
CDR3: CASSTRKVAEGENSNQPQHF
DNA: TGTGCCAGCAGTACAAGAAAAGTGGCAGAGGGAGAGAATAGCAATCAGCCCCAGCATTTT

size: NA
J: TRBJ2-7
V: TRBV7-6
D: NA
CDR3: CASSLGGRGAEQYF
DNA: TGTGCCAGCAGCTTAGGTGGCCGAGGGGCCGAGCAGTACTTC

size: NA
J: TRBJ2-1
V: TRBV21-1
D: NA
CDR3: CASSKGSGRARNEQFF
DNA: TGTGCCAGCAGCAAAGGAAGCGGGAGGGCCCGTAATGAGCAGTTCTTC

size: few
J: TRBJ2-5
V: TRBV4-1
D: TRBD1
CDR3: CASSAGQANQETQYF
DNA: TGCGCCAGCAGCGCCGGACAGGCCAACCAAGAGACCCAGTACTTC